What follows are 23 T cell receptor beta chains derived from one specimen sequenced in a study of blood T cell repertoires in COVID-19. Assay: immunoSEQ multiplex PCR; the TCRdb copy retains only in-frame clones and omits some. Of about 81,000 clones in the sample, 91% were seen once. Sequences were obtained from peripheral blood. These receptors all stem from a woman aged 45-65 years in a cohort sampled during active COVID-19.

The rearrangement uses TRBV19 and TRBJ1-3; the D gene is possibly TRBD1 (5 bases). The germline V gene encodes CDR1 LNHDA and CDR2 SQIVND (reference sequence). The CDR3 is 17 residues long. The V gene lost 0 bases and the J gene lost 3 bases, with 15 bases spanning the gap. For the CDR3, the DNA is TGTGCCAGTAGTATAGATCAGCGGGGCGTAAATGGAAACACCATATATTTT. It encodes CASSIDQRGVNGNTIYF.

The CDR3 bases are TGCGCCAGCAGCCAAGTTGGGGGGTGGAACACTGAAGCTTTCTTT. Translated, it gives CASSQVGGWNTEAFF. This chain links TRBV4-1 with TRBJ1-1, with a tentative D call TRBD1 (5 bases). V lost 1 base to trimming and J lost 1 base, with 10 bases between them. The CDR3 totals 15 residues. Germline CDR1 and CDR2: MGHRA and YSYEKL.

This clone was observed once. This chain's CDR3 is CASSSAGLQFF. In nucleotides, the CDR3 is TGTGCCAGCAGCTCGGCGGGGCTGCAGTTCTTC. The V call is TRBV9, the J call TRBJ2-1; tentative D call: TRBD2 (6 bases). Germline V lookup: CDR1 SGDLS, CDR2 YYNGEE. Trimming stripped 4 bases from V and 12 bases from J, with 11 bases between. The CDR3 length is 11 residues.

The genes are TRBV18 and TRBJ2-5; 12 nucleotides align to TRBD2. The CDR3 covers 17 residues. The V and J ends lost 3 bases and 4 bases, in that order; junction bases with no gene match: 9. CDR1 and CDR2 (germline): KGHSH, LQKENI. The CDR3 DNA follows: TGTGCCAGCTCACCGCGGACTAGCGGGACGTTACTAGAGACCCAGTACTTC. Translated: CASSPRTSGTLLETQYF.

The chain links TRBV6-1 to TRBJ1-2, with TRBD1 matching 8 bases. The germline V gene encodes CDR1 MNHNS and CDR2 SASEGT. J was trimmed by 8 bases and V by 0 bases; bases with no gene match: 11. This CDR3 spans 16 amino acids. The CDR3 DNA follows: TGTGCCAGCAGTGAAGCCGGGACAGGTATTGGTGGAGGCTACACCTTC. The encoded protein is CASSEAGTGIGGGYTF.

The chain joins TRBV2 to TRBJ2-1; 10 nucleotides match TRBD2. This CDR3 is 17 amino acids long. The ends lost 4 bases at V and 1 base at J; junction bases unmatched: 7. Germline-derived CDR1 and CDR2 are SNHLY and FYNNEI. CDR3 bases: TGTGCCAGCAGTGTACCTAGCGGGAGTAGGTCCTACAATGAGCAGTTCTTC. Translating it yields CASSVPSGSRSYNEQFF. The full variable domain, with the rest looked up from reference TRBV2 and TRBJ2-1, is EPEVTQTPSHQVTQMGQEVILRCVPISNHLYFYWYRQILGQKVEFLVSFYNNEISEKSEIFDDQFSVERPDGSNFTLKIRSTKLEDSAMYFCASSVPSGSRSYNEQFFGPGTRLTVL.

The rearrangement links TRBV11-2 to TRBJ2-7; tentatively, D is TRBD2 (5 bases). The CDR3 runs to 14 residues. The ends were cut back, 8 bases at V and 0 bases at J, with 14 bases in the middle. Germline values: CDR1 SGHAT, CDR2 FQNNGV. CDR3 bases: TGTGCCAGCTCGTGGACTTCGTCCTCCTACGAGCAGTACTTC. This gives the protein CASSWTSSSYEQYF. Using reference TRBV11-2 and TRBJ2-7 for the parts outside the CDR3, the full variable domain is EAGVAQSPRYKIIEKRQSVAFWCNPISGHATLYWYQQILGQGPKLLIQFQNNGVVDDSQLPKDRFSAERLKGVDSTLKIQPAKLEDSAVYLCASSWTSSSYEQYFGPGTRLTVT.

There are many counts of this clone. The chain employs TRBV4-1 and TRBJ2-7; possibly TRBD1 for D (7 bases). V shed 1 base and J shed 3 bases, with 13 bases lying between them. The CDR3 sequence is 15 residues long. Germline CDR1 and CDR2: MGHRA and YSYEKL. The chain's CDR3 is CASSQVQGGSYEQYF. Here the CDR3 DNA reads TGCGCCAGCAGCCAAGTGCAGGGGGGAAGCTACGAGCAGTACTTC.

The chain uses TRBV12-3 or TRBV12-4 and TRBJ2-7; 10 bases map to TRBD1. This CDR3 spans 11 amino acids. The ends lost 4 bases at V and 12 bases at J; junction bases unmatched: 3. The CDR3 reads CASSSTGGRYF. For the CDR3, the DNA is TGTGCCAGCAGTTCGACAGGGGGCCGGTACTTC.

The V gene is TRBV5-5, the J gene TRBJ2-7; 9 bases map to TRBD1. V was clipped by 0 bases and J by 6 bases; unmatched bases: 7. Germline loops: CDR1 SGHKS, CDR2 YYEKEE (reference sequence). The CDR3 contains 15 residues. The CDR3 region is CASSLAGDRAGEQYF. The CDR3 DNA follows: TGTGCCAGCAGCTTGGCCGGGGACAGGGCTGGCGAGCAGTACTTC.

V is TRBV21-1 and J is TRBJ1-5; the D call TRBD1 from the table was never checked on the DNA. TRBV21-1 has pseudogene status. The CDR3 runs 23 residues. This CDR3 reads CASSKFGPENYRQFSISLSPQHF. CDR3 bases: TGTGCCAGCAGCAAGTTTGGCCCCGAAAACTATAGACAGTTTTCCATCTCTCTTTCGCCCCAGCATTTT.

The chain has TRBV4-2 and TRBJ2-1, with D possibly TRBD2 on 6 matching bases. Germline CDR1 reads LGHNA; CDR2 reads YNFKEQ. The length of the CDR3 is 15 residues. V dropped 0 bases and J dropped 4 bases, with 10 bases sitting between them. CDR3 nucleotide sequence: TGTGCCAGCAGCCAAGATAGCGGCGATTACAATGAGCAGTTCTTC. It translates to CASSQDSGDYNEQFF.

This clone has just one count. This chain links TRBV2 with TRBJ2-7, with 10 bases matching TRBD1. The length of the CDR3 is 18 residues. J was trimmed by 1 base and V by 6 bases; bases with no gene match: 15. Germline CDR1 reads SNHLY; CDR2 reads FYNNEI. CDR3 residues: CASRATGTGVMLSYEQYF. CDR3 bases: TGTGCCAGCAGGGCCACCGGGACAGGGGTGATGTTGTCCTACGAGCAGTACTTC.

This clone was recorded once. V and J are TRBV29-1 and TRBJ1-4; no clear D gene. The V end was cut by 4 bases, the J end by 5 bases, with 14 bases between. Germline loops: CDR1 SQVTM, CDR2 ANQGSEA. This CDR3 spans 14 amino acids. CDR3 region: CSVAPQAMNEKLFF. The DNA of the CDR3 is TGCAGCGTTGCTCCGCAGGCTATGAATGAAAAACTGTTTTTT.

The chain has TRBV19 and TRBJ1-1; the D is unclear. The V end lost 1 base, the J end lost 1 base, and 13 bases lay between the germline ends. This CDR3 has 16 amino acids. Germline CDR1 and CDR2: LNHDA and SQIVND (reference sequence). The CDR3 DNA sequence: TGTGCCAGTAGTATAGTACTTAACAGTCGGAACACTGAAGCTTTCTTT. It is translated as CASSIVLNSRNTEAFF.

The chain couples TRBV18 to TRBJ2-7, with 7 bases fitting TRBD1. Germline-derived CDR1 and CDR2 are KGHSH and LQKENI. The CDR3 has 18 amino acids. The junction had 16 bases not matched to a gene; V was cut back by 3 bases and J by 2 bases. CDR3 region: CASSPLNLGTAGTYEQYF. DNA of the CDR3: TGTGCCAGCTCACCTCTAAACCTCGGGACAGCCGGAACCTACGAGCAGTACTTC. Together with reference TRBV18 and TRBJ2-7, the CDR3 gives the full variable domain: NAGVMQNPRHLVRRRGQEARLRCSPMKGHSHVYWYRQLPEEGLKFMVYLQKENIIDESGMPKERFSAEFPKEGPSILRIQQVVRGDSAAYFCASSPLNLGTAGTYEQYFGPGTRLTVT.

The chain combines TRBV19 with TRBJ2-3, with 9 bases fitting TRBD2. V shed 5 bases and J 6 bases; nucleotides not matched to a gene: 12. From germline, CDR1 is LNHDA and CDR2 SQIVND (reference sequence). The CDR3 is 16 amino acids. The CDR3 nucleotides read TGTGCCAGTAGTGGGCGCCTAGCGGGACGGCAGGATACGCAGTATTTT. This gives the protein CASSGRLAGRQDTQYF.

The rearrangement links TRBV18 to TRBJ2-7, with 11 bases aligning to TRBD1. The CDR3 length is 17 residues. Unmatched junction bases numbered 12, after V lost 6 bases and J lost 2 bases. CDR1 and CDR2 from the germline V gene are KGHSH and LQKENI. The CDR3 nucleotides read TGTGCCAGCTCCCCAACCTCGGGACAGGGGGTTACCTACGAGCAGTACTTC. This sequence encodes CASSPTSGQGVTYEQYF.

V usage is TRBV2 and J usage is TRBJ2-3, with a tentative D call TRBD1 (5 bases). The CDR3 runs to 13 residues. Germline CDR1 is SNHLY and CDR2 is FYNNEI. V was pared by 8 bases and J by 4 bases, with 13 bases between. CDR3 amino acids: CASSRGTSDTQYF. DNA for the CDR3: TGTGCCAGCTCTAGGGGTACGTCAGATACGCAGTATTTT.

The J gene is TRBJ1-1, the V gene TRBV18; 9 bases are shared with TRBD1. J was trimmed by 8 bases and V by 5 bases; bases with no gene match: 12. The germline gives CDR1 KGHSH, CDR2 LQKENI. This CDR3 spans 15 amino acids. The CDR3 is CASSGLQGASSEAFF. The CDR3 DNA is TGTGCCAGCTCAGGGTTACAGGGGGCTTCATCCGAAGCTTTCTTT.

This chain connects TRBV10-3 to TRBJ2-7; 11 bases line up with TRBD2. The CDR3 is 14 amino acids. The V segment lost 10 bases and the J segment 4 bases; nucleotides outside the gene matches: 9. The germline gives CDR1 ENHRY, CDR2 SYGVKD. CDR3 sequence reads: CATYSGRAGYEQYF. CDR3 nucleotides: TGTGCCACCTATAGCGGGAGGGCCGGGTACGAGCAGTACTTC.

This rearrangement joins TRBV2 to TRBJ1-5, with D perhaps matching TRBD1 (5 bases). In germline, CDR1 is SNHLY, CDR2 FYNNEI. V was shortened by 6 bases and J by 3 bases, with 15 bases between the two germline ends. The CDR3 is 15 amino acids. As DNA, the CDR3 is TGTGCCAGCAGAGCTACCGGGACTGACAATCAGCCCCAGCATTTT. Translating it yields CASRATGTDNQPQHF.

The chain has TRBV20-1 and TRBJ1-2; D ambiguous. Between the trimmed V and J ends, which lost 6 bases and 7 bases, there was a span of 12 bases. CDR1 is DFQATT, CDR2 SNEGSKA, per germline (reference sequence). This CDR3 has 11 residues. This chain's CDR3 is CSAIPPGGYTF. DNA of the CDR3: TGCAGTGCCATTCCCCCGGGTGGCTACACCTTC.